These T cell receptor beta chains were read from a single sample in a study of glioma-infiltrating T cells after dendritic cell vaccination. Method: immunoSEQ multiplex PCR; TCRdb's copy keeps in-frame clones and lacks some. The table records tens of thousands of clones, around 86% of them present only once. Here the sequenced sample was blood, taken after dendritic cell vaccination. All receptors come from a human donor with glioblastoma. Each CDR3 is given with its conserved first and last residue. The D gene is left open where the match is weak.

v_call: TRBV19
j_call: TRBJ2-7
d_call: TRBD1
cdr3_aa: CASSIDLGGASYEQYF

v_call: TRBV11-2
j_call: TRBJ1-2
d_call: .
cdr3_aa: CASSLGGGYTF

v_call: TRBV30
j_call: TRBJ1-4
d_call: .
cdr3_aa: CAWSERDPDEKLFF

v_call: TRBV6-6
j_call: TRBJ2-7
d_call: .
cdr3_aa: CASSSIRDNSYEQYF

v_call: TRBV6-5
j_call: TRBJ2-7
d_call: TRBD2
cdr3_aa: CASSPAGGLYEQYF

v_call: TRBV19
j_call: TRBJ1-3
d_call: .
cdr3_aa: CASSIGSGNTIYF

v_call: TRBV20-1
j_call: TRBJ2-7
d_call: .
cdr3_aa: CSASGYEQYF

v_call: TRBV25-1
j_call: TRBJ2-7
d_call: .
cdr3_aa: CASSGTSGGPSYEQYF

v_call: TRBV27
j_call: TRBJ1-5
d_call: .
cdr3_aa: CASSIQGPNQPQHF

v_call: TRBV19
j_call: TRBJ2-2
d_call: .
cdr3_aa: CASSTTSRDWNTGELFF

v_call: TRBV5-5
j_call: TRBJ2-3
d_call: .
cdr3_aa: CASSLDSPTDTQYF

v_call: TRBV25-1
j_call: TRBJ2-5
d_call: .
cdr3_aa: CASSPVLVGGASETQYF

v_call: TRBV9
j_call: TRBJ1-2
d_call: .
cdr3_aa: CASSVFAGAMNGYTF

v_call: TRBV19
j_call: TRBJ1-1
d_call: .
cdr3_aa: CASSIIQGLNTEAFF

v_call: TRBV30
j_call: TRBJ1-1
d_call: TRBD1
cdr3_aa: CAWSGTGWGPGEAFF

v_call: TRBV18
j_call: TRBJ1-2
d_call: .
cdr3_aa: CASSLETGDYGYTF

v_call: TRBV25-1
j_call: TRBJ2-1
d_call: TRBD2
cdr3_aa: CASSEYSGGARNEQFF

v_call: TRBV7-2
j_call: TRBJ2-1
d_call: .
cdr3_aa: CASSLQSQDNEQFF

v_call: TRBV13
j_call: TRBJ1-4
d_call: .
cdr3_aa: CASSFTGGLSYGKLFF

v_call: TRBV7-8
j_call: TRBJ1-1
d_call: .
cdr3_aa: CASSRGTENTEAFF

v_call: TRBV30
j_call: TRBJ1-4
d_call: TRBD1
cdr3_aa: CAWSTETGVEKLFF

v_call: TRBV27
j_call: TRBJ1-6
d_call: .
cdr3_aa: CASRQGSSYNSPLHF

v_call: TRBV5-1
j_call: TRBJ1-6
d_call: TRBD1
cdr3_aa: CASSIPGQNNSPLHF

v_call: TRBV7-6
j_call: TRBJ2-7
d_call: .
cdr3_aa: CASSDRDTYEQYF

v_call: TRBV6-1
j_call: TRBJ2-3
d_call: TRBD2
cdr3_aa: CASRGGGTATQYF

v_call: TRBV12-5
j_call: TRBJ1-1
d_call: TRBD1
cdr3_aa: CASGLGTGAEAFF

v_call: TRBV13
j_call: TRBJ2-3
d_call: .
cdr3_aa: CASRIQGADTQYF

v_call: TRBV6-5
j_call: TRBJ1-5
d_call: .
cdr3_aa: CASSKYSNQPQHF

v_call: TRBV25-1
j_call: TRBJ2-5
d_call: TRBD2
cdr3_aa: CASTLAGGETQYF

v_call: TRBV6-5
j_call: TRBJ1-2
d_call: .
cdr3_aa: CASSSSGLLLLGYTF

v_call: TRBV4-3
j_call: TRBJ1-3
d_call: .
cdr3_aa: CASSQDINTNTIYF

v_call: TRBV6-5
j_call: TRBJ1-1
d_call: TRBD1
cdr3_aa: CASRRGQGPTEAFF

v_call: TRBV5-1
j_call: TRBJ2-1
d_call: .
cdr3_aa: CASSFTESGYNEQFF

v_call: TRBV18
j_call: TRBJ1-2
d_call: .
cdr3_aa: CASSPVKDSSTYGYTF

v_call: TRBV5-1
j_call: TRBJ1-4
d_call: TRBD1
cdr3_aa: CASSSTPLGQDGEKLFF

v_call: TRBV5-1
j_call: TRBJ1-4
d_call: TRBD1
cdr3_aa: CASSLAGTGLEKLFF

v_call: TRBV4-1
j_call: TRBJ2-7
d_call: TRBD1
cdr3_aa: CASSQGKGARYF

v_call: TRBV7-9
j_call: TRBJ1-4
d_call: .
cdr3_aa: CASSAGVTNEKLFF

v_call: TRBV5-6
j_call: TRBJ1-2
d_call: .
cdr3_aa: CASSQVGASGYGYTF

v_call: TRBV19
j_call: TRBJ1-5
d_call: TRBD1
cdr3_aa: CASSSQGAQAFNQPQHF

v_call: TRBV7-3
j_call: TRBJ1-1
d_call: .
cdr3_aa: CASSSSGGTEAFF

v_call: TRBV7-2
j_call: TRBJ2-5
d_call: TRBD2
cdr3_aa: CASSLASSGGQETQYF

v_call: TRBV29-1
j_call: TRBJ1-2
d_call: TRBD1
cdr3_aa: CSVGDSFNYGYTF

v_call: TRBV7-2
j_call: TRBJ1-3
d_call: .
cdr3_aa: CASSLAGAGNTIYF

v_call: TRBV6-8
j_call: TRBJ2-2
d_call: .
cdr3_aa: CASSYSRGGWGGELFF

v_call: TRBV11-2
j_call: TRBJ2-7
d_call: TRBD2
cdr3_aa: CASSLGLAGSYEQYF

v_call: TRBV27
j_call: TRBJ1-1
d_call: .
cdr3_aa: CASSHRGTTEAFF

v_call: TRBV6-6
j_call: TRBJ1-2
d_call: .
cdr3_aa: CASTEQQSSNGYTF

v_call: TRBV27
j_call: TRBJ1-2
d_call: .
cdr3_aa: CASSLADERSGYTF

v_call: TRBV5-1
j_call: TRBJ2-3
d_call: .
cdr3_aa: CASSAGVIGTDTQYF